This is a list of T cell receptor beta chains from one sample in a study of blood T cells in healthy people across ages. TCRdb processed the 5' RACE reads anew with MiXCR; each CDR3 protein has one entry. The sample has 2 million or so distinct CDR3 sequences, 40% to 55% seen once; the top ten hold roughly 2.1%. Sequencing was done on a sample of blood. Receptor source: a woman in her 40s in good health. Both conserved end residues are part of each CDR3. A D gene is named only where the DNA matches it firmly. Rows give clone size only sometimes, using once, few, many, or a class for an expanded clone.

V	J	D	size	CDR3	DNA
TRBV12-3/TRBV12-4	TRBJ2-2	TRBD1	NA	CASIETGGTGELFF	TGTGCCAGCATCGAGACAGGGGGCACCGGGGAGCTGTTTTTT
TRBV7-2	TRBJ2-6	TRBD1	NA	CASSRFGTGYAGANVLTF	TGTGCCAGCAGCCGTTTCGGGACAGGGTACGCTGGGGCCAACGTCCTGACTTTC
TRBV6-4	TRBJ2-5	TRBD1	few	CASSDPLPGQGYEETQYF	TGTGCCAGCAGTGACCCCCTTCCGGGACAGGGGTATGAAGAGACCCAGTACTTC
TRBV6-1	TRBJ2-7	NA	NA	CASTENTFFGYEQYF	TGTGCCAGCACTGAAAATACATTTTTTGGTTACGAGCAGTACTTC
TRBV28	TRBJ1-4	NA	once	CASSRTPLGEKLFF	TGTGCCAGCAGTAGGACCCCCCTGGGGGAAAAACTGTTTTTT
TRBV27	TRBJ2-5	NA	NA	CASSLKVRETQYF	TGTGCCAGCAGTTTAAAGGTTCGGGAGACCCAGTACTTC
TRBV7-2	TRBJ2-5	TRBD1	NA	CASSVRGQGGETQYF	TGTGCCAGCAGCGTCCGAGGACAGGGTGGGGAGACCCAGTACTTC
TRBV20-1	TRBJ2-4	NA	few	CSARGPGNIQYF	TGCAGTGCTAGAGGTCCCGGAAACATTCAGTACTTC
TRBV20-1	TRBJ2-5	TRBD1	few	CSAKPGQQETQYF	TGCAGTGCTAAACCGGGACAGCAAGAGACCCAGTACTTC
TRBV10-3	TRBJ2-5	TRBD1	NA	CAIAAGTGLQETRYF	TGTGCCATCGCCGCCGGGACAGGGCTCCAAGAGACCCGGTACTTC
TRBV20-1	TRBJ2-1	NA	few	CSAWRNEQFF	TGCAGTGCTTGGCGAAATGAGCAGTTCTTC
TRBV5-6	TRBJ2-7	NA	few	CASSLDRVEGSTTYEQYF	TGTGCCAGCAGCTTGGACCGTGTGGAGGGCTCCACCACCTACGAGCAGTACTTC
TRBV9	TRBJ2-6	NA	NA	CASSVAGAGADVLTF	TGTGCCAGCAGCGTAGCCGGGGCCGGGGCCGACGTCCTGACTTTC
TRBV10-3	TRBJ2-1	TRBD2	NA	CAISGGLAARAGDEQFF	TGTGCCATCAGTGGGGGACTAGCGGCAAGAGCAGGCGATGAGCAGTTCTTC
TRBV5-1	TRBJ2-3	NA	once	CASSVRSADTQYF	TGCGCCAGCAGCGTTCGATCCGCAGATACGCAGTATTTT
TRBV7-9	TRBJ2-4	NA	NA	CASSLRASSKNIQYF	TGTGCCAGCAGCCTACGAGCTAGCTCTAAAAACATTCAGTACTTC
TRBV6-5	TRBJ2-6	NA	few	CASSRYPGANVLTF	TGTGCCAGCAGTCGTTACCCTGGGGCCAACGTCCTGACTTTC
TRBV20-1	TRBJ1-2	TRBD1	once	CSARPSQGGRTLYGYTF	TGCAGTGCTAGGCCGTCACAGGGGGGGCGGACCCTCTATGGCTACACCTTC
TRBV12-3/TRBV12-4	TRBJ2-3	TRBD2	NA	CASSFRTSGIGDTQYF	TGTGCCAGCAGTTTCCGGACTAGCGGGATAGGAGATACGCAGTATTTT
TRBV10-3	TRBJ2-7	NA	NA	CAISESYSYEQYF	TGTGCCATCAGTGAGTCCTATTCCTACGAGCAGTACTTC
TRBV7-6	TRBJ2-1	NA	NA	CASSQQRMGRDFNEQFF	TGTGCCAGCAGCCAACAAAGGATGGGCAGGGATTTCAATGAGCAGTTCTTC
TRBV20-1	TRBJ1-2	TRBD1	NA	CSTPVGTGGVYGYTF	TGCAGTACTCCAGTTGGGACAGGTGGGGTCTATGGCTACACCTTC
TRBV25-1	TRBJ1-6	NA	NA	CATSRVGDGYNSPLHF	TGTGCCACCAGTCGGGTTGGGGACGGGTATAATTCACCCCTCCACTTT
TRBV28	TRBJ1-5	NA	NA	CASRSFETANQPQHF	TGTGCCAGCAGGTCTTTCGAGACAGCAAATCAGCCCCAGCATTTT
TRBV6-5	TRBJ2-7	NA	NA	CASSNHGGLTYEQYF	TGTGCCAGCAGTAATCACGGGGGTCTAACCTACGAGCAGTACTTC
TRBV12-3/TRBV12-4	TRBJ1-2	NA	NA	CASGTPPNYGYTF	TGTGCCAGTGGGACACCTCCTAACTATGGCTACACCTTC
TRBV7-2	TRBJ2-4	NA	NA	CASSLEIGGGNIQYF	TGTGCCAGTAGCTTAGAAATCGGAGGGGGAAACATTCAGTACTTC
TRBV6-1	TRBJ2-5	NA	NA	CASRPRGTRGETQYF	TGTGCCAGCAGACCGCGTGGGACTCGCGGAGAGACCCAGTACTTC
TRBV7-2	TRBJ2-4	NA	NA	CASSLQWGAGAKNIQYF	TGTGCCAGCAGCTTACAGTGGGGGGCCGGGGCCAAAAACATTCAGTACTTC
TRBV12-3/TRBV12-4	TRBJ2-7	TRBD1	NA	CASSYPEGGQGGNEQYF	TGTGCCAGCAGCTACCCCGAGGGAGGACAGGGGGGCAATGAGCAGTACTTC
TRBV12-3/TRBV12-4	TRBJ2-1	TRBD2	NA	CASSLVAGGFSYNEQFF	TGTGCCAGCAGTTTGGTAGCGGGGGGTTTCTCCTACAATGAGCAGTTCTTC
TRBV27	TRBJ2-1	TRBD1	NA	CASSGTGGFYNEQFF	TGTGCCAGCAGTGGGACAGGGGGCTTCTACAATGAGCAGTTCTTC
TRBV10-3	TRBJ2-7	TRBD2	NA	CAISESGLAGGEQYF	TGTGCCATCAGTGAGTCAGGACTAGCGGGGGGCGAGCAGTACTTC
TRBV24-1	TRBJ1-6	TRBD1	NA	CATSDLTKTGATSPLHF	TGTGCCACCAGTGATCTCACTAAGACAGGGGCCACTTCACCCCTCCACTTT
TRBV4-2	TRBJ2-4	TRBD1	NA	CASSQEWMDRENIQYF	TGTGCCAGCAGCCAAGAGTGGATGGACAGGGAAAACATTCAGTACTTC
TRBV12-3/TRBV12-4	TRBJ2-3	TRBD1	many	CASSTRQGKDTQYF	TGTGCCAGCAGTACTCGACAGGGTAAAGATACGCAGTATTTT
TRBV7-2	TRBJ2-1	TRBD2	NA	CASSLKGGAHEQFF	TGTGCCAGCAGCTTAAAGGGAGGGGCGCATGAGCAGTTCTTC
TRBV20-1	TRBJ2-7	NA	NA	CSAAPRKNEQYF	TGCAGTGCTGCCCCGAGGAAGAATGAGCAGTACTTC
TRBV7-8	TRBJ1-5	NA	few	CASSFEGGRNQPQHF	TGTGCCAGCAGCTTCGAGGGGGGTCGCAATCAGCCCCAGCATTTT
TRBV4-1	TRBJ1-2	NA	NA	CASSQDTADGYTF	TGCGCCAGCAGCCAAGATACAGCGGATGGCTACACCTTC
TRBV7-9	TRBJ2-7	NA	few	CASSLVRDTTYEQYF	TGTGCCAGCAGCTTAGTTCGGGACACCACATACGAGCAGTACTTC
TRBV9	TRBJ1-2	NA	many	CASSAGVYGYTF	TGTGCCAGCAGCGCCGGGGTGTATGGCTACACCTTC
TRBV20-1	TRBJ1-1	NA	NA	CSAILYRTNTEAFF	TGCAGTGCTATCCTGTACCGTACGAACACTGAAGCTTTCTTT
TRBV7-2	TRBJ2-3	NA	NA	CASSSRDPTDTQYF	TGTGCCAGCAGCTCCCGCGATCCCACAGATACGCAGTATTTT
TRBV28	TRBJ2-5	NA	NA	CASSPGAILETQYF	TGTGCCAGCAGTCCAGGGGCGATTCTGGAGACCCAGTACTTC
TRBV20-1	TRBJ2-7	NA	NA	CSAFAGGPQYF	TGCAGTGCCTTCGCAGGAGGCCCCCAGTACTTC
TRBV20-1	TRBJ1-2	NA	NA	CSASSINYGYTF	TGCAGTGCTAGTTCCATAAACTATGGCTACACCTTC
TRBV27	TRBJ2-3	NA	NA	CASYARLADTQYF	TGTGCCAGTTACGCGCGACTTGCAGATACGCAGTATTTT
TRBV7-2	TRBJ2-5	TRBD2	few	CASSRRLAGGQETQYF	TGTGCCAGCAGCCGCAGACTAGCGGGGGGTCAAGAGACCCAGTACTTC
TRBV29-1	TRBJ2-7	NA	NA	CSVESRDPHFNYEQYF	TGCAGCGTTGAAAGCCGGGACCCACACTTCAACTACGAGCAGTACTTC
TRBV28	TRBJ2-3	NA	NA	CASRIGTTTDTQYF	TGTGCCAGCAGAATCGGGACGACCACAGATACGCAGTATTTT
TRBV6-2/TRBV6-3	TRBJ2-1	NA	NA	CASSLRGTPYNEQFF	TGTGCCAGCAGTTTGAGGGGTACCCCCTACAATGAGCAGTTCTTC
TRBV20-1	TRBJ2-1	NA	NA	CSPTQGLGNEQFF	TGCAGCCCGACCCAGGGGCTGGGTAATGAGCAGTTCTTC
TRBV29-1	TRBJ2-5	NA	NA	CSVDGGPEGTQYF	TGCAGCGTTGATGGGGGACCCGAGGGGACCCAGTACTTC
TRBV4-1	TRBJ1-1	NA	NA	CASSQADSPTEAFF	TGCGCCAGCAGCCAAGCTGATAGCCCCACTGAAGCTTTCTTT
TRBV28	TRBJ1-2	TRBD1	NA	CASSLRPRQGTGYTF	TGTGCCAGCAGTTTAAGGCCCCGACAGGGGACTGGCTACACCTTC
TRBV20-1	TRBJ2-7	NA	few	CSARVGGEQYF	TGCAGTGCTAGAGTGGGTGGCGAGCAGTACTTC